Listed here is a single T cell receptor beta chain. The antigen is undetermined. The sample comes from a study of CD8 T cells in ankylosing spondylitis. Overall study findings and caveats: Past research had described some motif variants in reactive arthritis synovial fluid and blood. Disease-linked clones bore a CD8+ phenotype, appearing relatively rarely in peripheral blood. Ankylosing spondylitis blood appeared to be characterized by a TCR beta motif of roughly eight highly homologous variants. Significantly higher representation of disease-linked clones was reported for matched ankylosing spondylitis synovial fluid.

V shed 0 bases and J 6 bases; nucleotides not matched to a gene: 10. Germline lookup yields CDR1 LGHNA and CDR2 YSLEER. The CDR3 consists of 17 residues. Libraries of TCR beta came from quantitative 5'-RACE with molecular barcodes. TCRdb reprocessed the 5' RACE reads via MiXCR and lists one record per CDR3 protein. The sample has hundreds of thousands of distinct CDR3 sequences, about an eighth seen once. The chain couples TRBV4-3 to TRBJ1-2, with TRBD1 matching over 10 bases. This TCR derives from a male donor with ankylosing spondylitis. Sample: blood, either unsorted or a sorted T cell fraction (not recorded which). CDR3 sequence: CASSQDLGQGPYDGYTF. For the CDR3, the DNA is TGCGCCAGCAGCCAAGATCTGGGACAGGGGCCCTATGATGGCTACACCTTC.